This T cell receptor (beta chain) originates from a study of cytomegalovirus exposure and HLA in healthy donors. Points from the study as a whole: Presence/absence analyses supposed approximately even sequencing depth among donors.

Both 60 Vbeta primers and 13 Jbeta primers went into the PCR. Produced via immunoSEQ multiplex PCR; TCRdb's table is partial and in-frame only. This table has about 59,000 clones, roughly four fifths appearing once. A word on this clone: Its specificity is unknown.

The germline V gene has CDR1 SGHRS and CDR2 YFSETQ. Trimming removed 4 bases from V and 9 bases from J; junction bases left unmatched: 23. This CDR3 has 19 amino acids. Sequenced input: PBMCs. The sequence was collected from a human donor in good health. The V gene is TRBV5-1, the J gene TRBJ2-1; 9 positions agree with TRBD2. CDR3 amino acids: CASSPSIGRLSGSSVEQFF. The CDR3, as DNA: TGCGCCAGCAGCCCCTCCATCGGCCGCCTTAGCGGGAGCTCGGTTGAGCAGTTCTTC. Variable domain in full (rest from reference TRBV5-1 and TRBJ2-1): KAGVTQTPRYLIKTRGQQVTLSCSPISGHRSVSWYQQTPGQGLQFLFEYFSETQRNKGNFPGRFSGRQFSNSRSEMNVSTLELGDSALYLCASSPSIGRLSGSSVEQFFGPGTRLTVL.